This record concerns one TCR beta chain sequence. The length of the CDR3 is 14 residues. The germline V and J ends were trimmed by 4 bases and 4 bases, with 13 bases remaining between them. Germline V CDR1 and CDR2: SGHAT, FQNNGV. The repertoire was sequenced with immunoSEQ multiplex PCR; TCRdb's copy has only in-frame clones and lacks some. The sample holds about 25,000 clones, 80% to 90% seen once. These data originate in a study of OX40 agonist ivuxolimab in advanced cancers. Study information: Checkpoint inhibitors had been given previously to 40% of patients.

The material was CD4+ or CD8+ T cells sorted from blood, obtained in a trial of the OX40 agonist ivuxolimab. The TCR sequence derives from an adult with an advanced solid tumor such as melanoma, head and neck, liver or kidney cancer. V and J are TRBV11-2 and TRBJ1-1; no clear D. The CDR3 sequence is CASSSPGSGTEAFF. The CDR3, as DNA: TGTGCCAGCAGCTCACCGGGGTCGGGCACTGAAGCTTTCTTT.